These 30 T cell receptor beta chains were all obtained from the same sample, sequenced in a study of immune heterogeneity within non-small cell lung tumors. The template consisted of bulk tumor genomic DNA, with 600 ng used per sample. Primary tumors were biopsied several times each, far apart, intraoperatively. Samples came from untreated patients having curative surgery for newly diagnosed non-small cell lung cancer. A first 10-cycle multiplex round used 32 V-gene and 13 J-gene primers on TCR beta CDR3. TCRdb called the multiplex PCR reads again in MiXCR, with one record for every CDR3 protein. The profile shows about 15,000 distinct CDR3 sequences, approximately 26% of them singletons. The sample taken for sequencing was lung tumor tissue. The receptors were sampled from a man aged 40-49 years with non-small cell lung cancer.

The chain has TRBV5-6 and TRBJ2-1, with 11 bases fitting TRBD1. The CDR3 length is 16 residues. Germline CDR1 reads SGHDT; CDR2 reads YYEEEE. V was pared by 2 bases and J by 7 bases, with 8 bases of the junction left unmatched. Here the CDR3 reads CASSFRGTGGRNEQFF. The CDR3 DNA sequence: TGTGCCAGCAGCTTTCGTGGGACAGGGGGTAGAAATGAGCAGTTCTTC.

This clonotype was observed many times. The chain recombines TRBV11-2 with TRBJ2-1; tentatively, D is TRBD2 (6 bases). CDR1 SGHAT and CDR2 FQNNGV come from the germline V gene. The CDR3 is 13 residues long. Deletions cut 7 bases from V and 9 bases from J, with 16 bases between. The DNA for the CDR3 is TGTGCCAGCAACCCCGGCGGGATGCTTGAGCAGTTCTTC. Protein sequence: CASNPGGMLEQFF.

V gene TRBV7-9 combines with J gene TRBJ2-7, with 7 bases that match TRBD2. The ends lost 2 bases at V and 3 bases at J; junction bases unmatched: 7. The germline V gene has CDR1 SEHNR and CDR2 FQNEAQ (reference sequence). The CDR3 is made up of 15 amino acids. The CDR3 nucleotides are TGTGCCAGCAGCTTAATCCCGGGAGGTGGCTACGAGCAGTACTTC. Its translation: CASSLIPGGGYEQYF.

To note about this clonotype: A much larger clone lies one base from this, so it may be a read error. This sequence joins TRBV2 and TRBJ1-2; TRBD1 aligns across 9 bases. CDR3 length: 13 amino acids. In germline, CDR1 is SNHLY, CDR2 FYNNEI. CDR3 region: CASTSRTGDKQVF. Here the CDR3 DNA reads TGTGCCAGCACGAGTAGGACAGGGGACAAGCAGGTCTTC. The full variable domain, in which reference TRBV2 and TRBJ1-2 provide the parts outside the CDR3, is EPEVTQTPSHQVTQMGQEVILRCVPISNHLYFYWYRQILGQKVEFLVSFYNNEISEKSEIFDDQFSVERPDGSNFTLKIRSTKLEDSAMYFCASTSRTGDKQVFGSGTRLTVV.

On this clonotype itself: A much larger clonotype is one base distant, so this may be a read error. This rearrangement joins TRBV7-2 to TRBJ1-2; a possible D gene is TRBD1 (5 bases). CDR3 length: 13 amino acids. The germline CDR1 and CDR2 sequences are SGHTA and FQGNSA. Written as DNA, the CDR3 is TGTGCCAGCAGCGGTACAGGAGTCTATAGCTACACCTTC. It yields the protein CASSGTGVYSYTF.

V and J are TRBV7-8 and TRBJ2-3; 10 nucleotides line up with TRBD2. V trimming: 7 bases; J trimming: 4 bases; junction bases outside the gene matches: 14. CDR1 SGHVS and CDR2 FQNEAQ come from the germline V gene. This CDR3 comprises 17 residues. CDR3 in amino acids: CASTRRIAGGTPDTQYF. CDR3 coding DNA: TGTGCCAGCACCCGACGAATAGCGGGAGGTACCCCAGATACGCAGTATTTT.

The chain employs TRBV12-3 or TRBV12-4 and TRBJ2-2; 10 bases align to TRBD2. Trimming at V came to 7 bases and at J to 5 bases, leaving 19 bases not matched to a gene. The CDR3 contains 19 residues. CDR3 protein: CASISTGALAGRVTGELFF. The CDR3 DNA sequence: TGTGCCAGCATCTCGACGGGGGCACTAGCGGGGAGAGTAACCGGGGAGCTGTTTTTT.

This clonotype occurred many times. The chain employs TRBV6-1 and TRBJ2-1, with D unclear. This CDR3 region has 15 residues. V dropped 1 base and J dropped 1 base, with 8 bases sitting between them. Germline lookup yields CDR1 MNHNS and CDR2 SASEGT. The DNA of the CDR3 is TGTGCCAGCAGTGAAGGGGTAATGTCCTACAATGAGCAGTTCTTC. This encodes CASSEGVMSYNEQFF.

The chain combines TRBV6-5 with TRBJ2-1, with 13 bases matching TRBD2. Germline V gene data show CDR1 as MNHEY and CDR2 as SVGAGI. This CDR3 is built from 19 residues. The trim removed 2 bases at V and 8 bases at J, leaving 15 bases unmatched. The CDR3 reads CASSYVAGLAGSWGHEQFF. In nucleotides, the CDR3 is TGTGCCAGCAGTTACGTCGCGGGACTAGCGGGATCTTGGGGCCATGAGCAGTTCTTC.

This clonotype was counted at least ten times. This chain connects TRBV2 to TRBJ1-5, with D perhaps TRBD1 (5 bases). This CDR3 has 14 amino acids. Germline V gene data show CDR1 as SNHLY and CDR2 as FYNNEI. Trimming removed 7 bases at V and 1 base at J, with 11 bases between. The CDR3 region is CASNWGMSNQPQHF. CDR3 sequence (DNA): TGTGCCAGCAATTGGGGGATGAGCAATCAGCCCCAGCATTTT.

This clonotype has only a few counts. V is TRBV14 and J is TRBJ2-3; 10 nucleotides match TRBD2. V lost 3 bases and J lost 6; bases outside the gene matches: 9. The CDR3 length is 16 residues. Germline CDR1 reads SGHDN; CDR2 reads FVKESK. The CDR3 is CASSQLTSGYADTQYF. CDR3 in DNA: TGTGCCAGCAGCCAGCTGACTAGCGGGTACGCCGATACGCAGTATTTT.

The chain carries TRBV20-1 and TRBJ2-5; unclear D gene. CDR3 size: 12 residues. Between the trimmed V and J ends, which lost 3 bases and 1 base, there was a span of 6 bases. Germline loops: CDR1 DFQATT, CDR2 SNEGSKA (reference sequence). The CDR3 reads CSASHSQETQYF. CDR3 in DNA: TGCAGTGCTAGTCACAGCCAAGAGACCCAGTACTTC.

Concerning this clonotype itself: Given a much more abundant clone one base away, this may be a read error. The missing conserved phenylalanine or tryptophan at the end of this CDR3 makes a read error likely. The chain carries TRBV20-1 and TRBJ2-5; TRBD2 agrees at 13 bases. The V and J ends lost 7 bases and 6 bases, in that order; junction bases with no gene match: 5. Germline V gene sequence: CDR1 DFQATT, CDR2 SNEGSKA (reference sequence). The CDR3 is 13 amino acids. The DNA for the CDR3 is TGCAGTGTAGGACTAGCGGGAGTGAAGACCCAGTACCTC. Its translation: CSVGLAGVKTQYL.

This clonotype was detected only a few times. A much larger clonotype is one base distant, so this may be a read error. The J gene is TRBJ1-2, the V gene TRBV3-1, with D perhaps matching TRBD1 (5 bases). V was clipped by 6 bases and J by 7 bases, with 12 bases between them. CDR3 length: 12 amino acids. CDR1 is LGHDT, CDR2 YNNKEL, per germline (reference sequence). CDR3 residues: CASRGLGRGYTF. The CDR3 DNA sequence: TGTGCCAGCAGGGGGCTTGGTCGTGGCTACACCTTC.

A few counts support this clonotype. The chain carries TRBV6-1 and TRBJ2-2; 7 bases agree with TRBD1. CDR3 length: 15 amino acids. The germline CDR1 and CDR2 sequences are MNHNS and SASEGT. With V trimmed by 6 bases and J by 4 bases, 8 bases remained unmatched. This CDR3 is CASRSGTVVTGELFF. The CDR3 bases are TGTGCCAGCAGATCCGGGACAGTGGTCACCGGGGAGCTGTTTTTT.

The chain combines TRBV10-3 with TRBJ1-6; tentatively, D is TRBD1 (6 bases). Per the germline V gene, CDR1 is ENHRY and CDR2 is SYGVKD. CDR3 length: 14 amino acids. V was pared by 6 bases and J by 9 bases, with 15 bases between. The CDR3 region has the DNA TGTGCCATCAGCGTCACAGGGTCGGGTTCACCCCTCCACTTT. Residues: CAISVTGSGSPLHF.

On this clonotype itself: Possible read error: a much larger clone is one base away. This chain links TRBV28 with TRBJ2-7; a possible D gene is TRBD2 (6 bases). The length of the CDR3 is 12 residues. Germline assignment: CDR1 MDHEN and CDR2 SYDVKM. The germline V and J ends were trimmed by 10 bases and 4 bases, with 14 bases remaining between them. The CDR3 protein is CANRSGDYEQYF. CDR3 bases: TGTGCCAACAGGTCGGGGGATTACGAGCAGTACTTC. Looking up the rest from reference TRBV28 and TRBJ2-7 gives the full variable domain: DVKVTQSSRYLVKRTGEKVFLECVQDMDHENMFWYRQDPGLGLRLIYFSYDVKMKEKGDIPEGYSVSREKKERFSLILESASTNQTSMYLCANRSGDYEQYFGPGTRLTVT.

This clonotype was observed many times. This chain connects TRBV6-2 or TRBV6-3 to TRBJ2-1; the match to TRBD2 covers 8 bases. V was clipped by 1 base and J by 9 bases; unmatched bases: 2. This CDR3 has 13 residues. Germline CDR1 is MNHEY and CDR2 is SVGEGT. This CDR3 is CASSYYGRGEQFF. The CDR3 DNA reads as TGTGCCAGCAGTTACTACGGGAGGGGTGAGCAGTTCTTC.

As concerns this clonotype: Germline is not matched at one junction end, which may reflect a read error. V usage is TRBV7-9 and J usage is TRBJ1-6, with 8 positions matching TRBD1. Germline assignment: CDR1 SEHNR and CDR2 FQNEAQ (reference sequence). The length of the CDR3 is 15 residues. CDR3 residues: CATSATWTGTSPLHF. CDR3 sequence (DNA): TGTGCCACCAGCGCTACCTGGACAGGGACCTCACCCCTCCACTTT.

This clonotype has a handful of counts. V usage is TRBV5-1 and J usage is TRBJ1-1; D may be TRBD1 (6 bases). This CDR3 contains 15 residues. The V and J ends lost 4 bases and 7 bases respectively, with 20 bases between them. Per the germline V gene, CDR1 is SGHRS and CDR2 is YFSETQ. CDR3 coding DNA: TGCGCCAGCAGCGCCCAACCGGGACACGGCGATGAAGCTTTCTTT. Its protein is CASSAQPGHGDEAFF.

By frequency in the sample, this clonotype is medium-sized (0.01 to 0.1%). The rearrangement links TRBV18 to TRBJ1-5; 7 bases line up with TRBD1. After removal of 6 bases from V and 7 bases from J, the junction contained 3 bases not matched to a gene. In germline, CDR1 is KGHSH, CDR2 LQKENI. This CDR3 region has 12 residues. The DNA for the CDR3 is TGTGCCAGCTCCACAGGGGTGCAGCCCCAGCATTTT. Residues: CASSTGVQPQHF.

The chain combines TRBV5-4 with TRBJ2-3; TRBD2 agrees at 9 bases. With V trimmed by 3 bases and J by 3 bases, 5 bases remained unmatched. The V gene's germline CDR1 is SGHNT and CDR2 YYREEE (reference sequence). The CDR3 totals 15 residues. CDR3 loop: CASSSSGTVTDTQYF. CDR3 in DNA: TGTGCCAGCAGCTCTAGCGGGACCGTTACAGATACGCAGTATTTT.

This clonotype was seen many times. CDR3 protein: CASSWQYFTDTQYF. The CDR3 region has the DNA TGTGCCAGCAGTTGGCAGTACTTCACAGATACGCAGTATTTT. This sequence joins TRBV6-2 or TRBV6-3 and TRBJ2-3; no firm D call. Deletions cut 4 bases from V and 2 bases from J, with 10 bases between. Germline V gene lookup returns CDR1 MNHEY and CDR2 SVGEGT. This CDR3 spans 14 amino acids.

In its sample, this clonotype is medium-sized. The chain carries TRBV3-1 and TRBJ2-7, with TRBD2 identical over 11 bases. Unmatched junction bases numbered 4, after V lost 0 bases and J lost 6 bases. The CDR3 is 15 amino acids. Germline V gives CDR1 LGHDT, CDR2 YNNKEL (reference sequence). The chain's CDR3 is CASSQETSGKREQYF. CDR3 nucleotides: TGTGCCAGCAGCCAAGAGACTAGCGGGAAGCGCGAGCAGTACTTC.

This clonotype was observed a handful of times. The chain couples TRBV5-1 to TRBJ2-1, with 7 bases that match TRBD1. The CDR3 consists of 15 residues. The germline V gene has CDR1 SGHRS and CDR2 YFSETQ. With V trimmed by 0 bases and J by 0 bases, 0 bases remained unmatched. CDR3 loop: CASSLDRGSYNEQFF. The CDR3 DNA is TGCGCCAGCAGCTTGGACAGGGGCTCCTACAATGAGCAGTTCTTC.

Remarks on this clonotype: This is likely a read error, given that the CDR3 carries no conserved phenylalanine or tryptophan at its end. The J gene is TRBJ2-1, the V gene TRBV11-3; maybe TRBD2 (5 bases). Between the trimmed V and J ends, which lost 4 bases and 8 bases, there was a span of 15 bases. The germline V gene has CDR1 SGHNT and CDR2 YENEEA. The CDR3 spans 14 residues. CDR3 sequence (DNA): TGTGCCAGCAGCTACAGAAGACGGCGGGATGAGCAGTTCGTC. It specifies CASSYRRRRDEQFV.

Ten or more counts support this clonotype. This chain joins TRBV30 and TRBJ1-2, with a tentative D call TRBD1 (6 bases). Germline CDR1 GTSNPN, CDR2 SVGIG (reference sequence). Trimming took off 4 bases at V and 7 bases at J, with 10 bases between the two ends. This CDR3 contains 11 residues. The CDR3 coding sequence is TGTGCCTGGAAACAGGGTCCTGGCTACACCTTC. It is translated as CAWKQGPGYTF.

This rearrangement joins TRBV3-1 to TRBJ2-1; D perhaps matches TRBD1 (5 bases). Per germline, CDR1 LGHDT and CDR2 YNNKEL (reference sequence). Trimming removed 4 bases at V and 8 bases at J, with 12 bases between. The CDR3 length is 13 residues. The CDR3 DNA follows: TGTGCCAGCAGCCCCCAGGGCTCCTATGAGCAGTTCTTC. Translating it yields CASSPQGSYEQFF.

Ten or more counts support this clonotype. This chain joins TRBV6-1 and TRBJ1-1; 8 positions match TRBD1. This CDR3 contains 14 residues. V shed 5 bases and J 1 base; nucleotides not matched to a gene: 3. Per the germline V gene, CDR1 is MNHNS and CDR2 is SASEGT. The CDR3 is CASSSGTGNTEAFF. Written as DNA, the CDR3 is TGTGCCAGCAGTTCCGGGACAGGGAACACTGAAGCTTTCTTT.

Points on this clonotype: This may be a read error: a much more frequent sequence differs by one nucleotide. CDR3 region: CATGALGQPNYGYTF. CDR3 sequence (DNA): TGTGCCACCGGAGCCCTGGGACAGCCTAACTATGGCTACACCTTC. The genes are TRBV28 and TRBJ1-2, with TRBD1 matching over 7 bases. Germline CDR1 MDHEN, CDR2 SYDVKM. V gave up 10 bases and J gave up 0 bases; unmatched junction bases: 11. This CDR3 has 15 amino acids.